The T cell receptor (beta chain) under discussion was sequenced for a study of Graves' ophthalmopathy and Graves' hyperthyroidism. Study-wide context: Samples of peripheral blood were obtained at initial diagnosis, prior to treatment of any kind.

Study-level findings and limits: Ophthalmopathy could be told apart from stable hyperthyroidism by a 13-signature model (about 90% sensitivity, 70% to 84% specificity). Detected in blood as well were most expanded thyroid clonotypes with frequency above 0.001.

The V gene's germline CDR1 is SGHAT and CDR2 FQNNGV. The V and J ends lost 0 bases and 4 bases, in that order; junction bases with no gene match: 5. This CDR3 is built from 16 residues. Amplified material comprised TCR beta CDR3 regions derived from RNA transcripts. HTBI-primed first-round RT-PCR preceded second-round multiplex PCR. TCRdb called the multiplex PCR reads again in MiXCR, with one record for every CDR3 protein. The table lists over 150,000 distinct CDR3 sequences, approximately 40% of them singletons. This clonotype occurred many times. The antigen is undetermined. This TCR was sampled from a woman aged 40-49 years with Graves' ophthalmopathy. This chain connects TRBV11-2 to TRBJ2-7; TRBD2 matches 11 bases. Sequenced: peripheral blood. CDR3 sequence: CASSLDSGRALYEQYF. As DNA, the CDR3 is TGTGCCAGCAGCTTAGATAGCGGGAGGGCCCTTTACGAGCAGTACTTC.